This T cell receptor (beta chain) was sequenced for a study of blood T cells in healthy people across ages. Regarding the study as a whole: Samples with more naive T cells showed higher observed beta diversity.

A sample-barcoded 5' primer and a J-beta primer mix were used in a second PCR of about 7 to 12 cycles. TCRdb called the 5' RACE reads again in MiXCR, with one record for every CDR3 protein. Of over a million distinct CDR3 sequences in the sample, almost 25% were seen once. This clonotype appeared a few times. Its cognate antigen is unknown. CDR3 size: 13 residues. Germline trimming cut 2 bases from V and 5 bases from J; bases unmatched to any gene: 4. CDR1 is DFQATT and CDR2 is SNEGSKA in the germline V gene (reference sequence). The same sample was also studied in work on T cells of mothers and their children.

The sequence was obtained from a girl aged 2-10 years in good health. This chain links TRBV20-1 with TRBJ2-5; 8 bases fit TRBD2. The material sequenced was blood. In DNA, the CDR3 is TGCAGTGCTAGATCGGGGGGGCGGGAGACCCAGTACTTC. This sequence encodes CSARSGGRETQYF.